The clone carrying this TCR beta chain was detected only once. Its antigen is as yet unknown. This likely traces to a read error, being one base from a far larger clone. The sample contains more than one DNA sequence encoding this CDR3. The sample comes from a study of shared clonotypes between healthy human individuals. As for the study in general: Three CD4 naive, three CD4 memory, two CD8 naive and one CD8 memory plate were used per donor.

Libraries were prepared by immunoSEQ multiplex PCR; TCRdb keeps only in-frame clonotypes and omits some of them. The sample lists 980,000 or so clones; around 80% were seen once. General study points: Lower generation probabilities were found for non-shared clonotypes than for those shared by all four donors. There were few donors, and this limited the genetic and exposure-history diversity represented.

CDR1 and CDR2 from the germline V gene are SQVTM and ANQGSEA. The CDR3 totals 13 residues. Investigators divided CD4+ cells into CD45RA+ naive and CD45RA-negative memory subsets. The sequence was obtained from a man aged 18 to 35 in good health. Sequencing was done on a sample of memory CD4+ T cells sorted from blood. Subset denoted: CD45RA-negative fraction. The chain recombines TRBV29-1 with TRBJ2-5, with D perhaps TRBD1 (6 bases). The CDR3 bases are TGTAGCACTGGACAGCCAGGTGGGGGGACCCAGTACTTC. This encodes CSTGQPGGGTQYF.